Shown below are 22 T cell receptor beta chains from a single sample sequenced in a study of T cells after posttransplantation cyclophosphamide. Sequencing was performed with immunoSEQ multiplex PCR; in TCRdb, only in-frame clones are kept and a portion is missing. This repertoire holds approximately 41,000 clones, and none appear only once. The source material was PBMCs. These receptors were collected from a man aged 45 to 65 in good health, CMV-negative, and a related stem cell transplant donor.

This clone was detected many times. The chain links TRBV5-1 to TRBJ1-3, with TRBD1 matching 8 bases. V trimming: 0 bases; J trimming: 2 bases; junction bases outside the gene matches: 7. The CDR3 spans 17 residues. From germline, CDR1 is SGHRS and CDR2 YFSETQ. CDR3 sequence (DNA): TGCGCCAGCAGCTTGGGGGACAGGCTCACTACTGGAAACACCATATATTTT. Translation gives CASSLGDRLTTGNTIYF.

This clone showed up many times. The genes are TRBV25-1 and TRBJ1-1; D is uncertain. Germline-derived CDR1 and CDR2 are MGHDK and SYGVNS. The CDR3 is 13 residues long. V lost 4 bases, J lost 1 base, and 7 bases lay in between. The CDR3 sequence is CASSVSRNTEAFF. CDR3 DNA: TGTGCCAGCAGTGTCTCCAGGAACACTGAAGCTTTCTTT.

There are many counts of this clone. This chain connects TRBV2 to TRBJ1-4; D is unresolved. The V gene's germline CDR1 is SNHLY and CDR2 FYNNEI. Deletions cut 2 bases from V and 15 bases from J, with 10 bases between. The CDR3 is 11 amino acids. The CDR3 sequence is CASSELGRMFF. The CDR3 bases are TGTGCCAGCAGTGAACTCGGGAGGATGTTTTTT.

This clone was observed at least ten times. The chain couples TRBV30 to TRBJ2-7; TRBD2 is a possible D gene (5 bases). This CDR3 is 13 amino acids long. Trimming cost V 0 bases and J 4 bases, with 10 bases left between them. Germline V gene lookup returns CDR1 GTSNPN and CDR2 SVGIG (reference sequence). The CDR3 protein is CAWSVTPGYEQYF. The CDR3 DNA reads TGTGCCTGGAGTGTAACTCCGGGGTACGAGCAGTACTTC.

This clone was seen ten or more times. Sequence at one end of the junction differs from germline and may be a read error. J is TRBJ2-4 and V is TRBV11-1, with a weak D call TRBD2 (6 bases). CDR1 SGHAT and CDR2 FQDESV come from the germline V gene (reference sequence). The CDR3 length is 14 residues. Written as DNA, the CDR3 is TGTGCCAGCAGCTATCAAGCAGGGAAAGGGAGGATACACTTC. Its protein is CASSYQAGKGRIHF.

This clone was picked up many times. The V and J genes are TRBV6-6 and TRBJ1-1; D uncertain. V gave up 11 bases and J gave up 0 bases, with 13 bases separating them. The CDR3 is made up of 13 amino acids. Germline V gene lookup returns CDR1 MNHNY and CDR2 SVGAGI (reference sequence). CDR3 sequence reads: CAGSDDMNTEAFF. The CDR3 DNA reads TGTGCCGGTTCGGATGACATGAACACTGAAGCTTTCTTT.

This clone was recorded many times. The V gene is TRBV7-3, the J gene TRBJ2-1; perhaps TRBD2 as D (6 bases). CDR1 and CDR2 from the germline V gene are SGHTA and FQGTGA. The CDR3 sequence is 14 residues long. Trimming pared 5 bases from V and 6 bases from J, leaving 14 bases between. CDR3 sequence (DNA): TGTGCCAGCAGCCATATAAGGAGGGGCAATGAGCAGTTCTTC. Its protein is CASSHIRRGNEQFF.

This clone was seen ten or more times. V and J are TRBV6-1 and TRBJ2-7; a possible D gene is TRBD2 (7 bases). The CDR3 has 16 residues. Germline values: CDR1 MNHNS, CDR2 SASEGT. V lost 2 bases, J lost 2 bases, and 16 bases lay in between. The CDR3 is CASSEFWGGPTYEQYF. CDR3 DNA sequence: TGTGCCAGCAGTGAATTCTGGGGGGGGCCGACCTACGAGCAGTACTTC.

There are many counts of this clone. CDR3 sequence (DNA): TGTGCCAGCAGTGAATGGAGGGACTATGGCTACACCTTC. This codes for CASSEWRDYGYTF. The rearrangement links TRBV6-1 to TRBJ1-2; D uncertain. Trimming stripped 2 bases from V and 3 bases from J, with 7 bases between. CDR1 is MNHNS and CDR2 is SASEGT in the germline V gene. This CDR3 region has 13 residues.

This clone was observed at least ten times. This chain joins TRBV7-9 and TRBJ2-7, with 7 bases fitting TRBD2. CDR1 SEHNR and CDR2 FQNEAQ come from the germline V gene (reference sequence). This CDR3 has 12 residues. J gave up 3 bases and V 10 bases, and 6 bases lay outside the gene matches. The CDR3 region is CATLGGGYEQYF. CDR3 nucleotides: TGTGCCACCCTTGGGGGGGGCTACGAGCAGTACTTC.

In this sample, this clone turned up a few times. This rearrangement joins TRBV27 to TRBJ2-5; D remains unclear. Trimming took off 6 bases at V and 5 bases at J, with 10 bases between the two ends. CDR3 length: 12 amino acids. CDR1 MNHEY and CDR2 SMNVEV come from the germline V gene (reference sequence). CDR3 region: CASSHPRETQYF. The CDR3 DNA is TGTGCCAGCAGCCACCCCCGGGAGACCCAGTACTTC.

This chain uses TRBV6-1 with TRBJ2-1; weak D call: TRBD2 (6 bases). This CDR3 spans 14 amino acids. V shed 7 bases and J shed 9 bases, with 19 bases lying between them. Germline CDR1 MNHNS, CDR2 SASEGT. In nucleotides, the CDR3 is TGTGCCAGCATTGGAGGGTTCCCGTCCATTGAGCAGTTCTTC. Its protein is CASIGGFPSIEQFF.

This clone came up many times. The chain employs TRBV6-1 and TRBJ2-2; D uncertain. CDR3 size: 13 residues. Trimming pared 6 bases from V and 1 base from J, leaving 6 bases between. Per germline, CDR1 MNHNS and CDR2 SASEGT. The CDR3 protein is CASSPLNTGELFF. The CDR3 DNA reads TGTGCCAGCAGCCCATTGAACACCGGGGAGCTGTTTTTT.

At least ten counts were recorded for this clone. The chain has TRBV18 and TRBJ2-1; D remains unclear. V gave up 2 bases and J gave up 1 base, with 12 bases separating them. Germline V CDR1 and CDR2: KGHSH, LQKENI. The CDR3 contains 16 residues. The CDR3 reads CASSPTQSWSYNEQFF. The CDR3, as DNA: TGTGCCAGCTCACCAACCCAGTCTTGGTCCTACAATGAGCAGTTCTTC.

In its sample, this clone was seen many times. J is TRBJ2-2 and V is TRBV7-9, with D possibly matching TRBD2 (7 bases). Trimming took 5 bases from V and 2 from J, leaving 12 bases between them. CDR1 and CDR2 from the germline V gene are SEHNR and FQNEAQ (reference sequence). CDR3 length: 15 amino acids. The CDR3 loop reads CASSKGGANTGELFF. CDR3 coding DNA: TGTGCCAGCAGCAAAGGGGGGGCTAACACCGGGGAGCTGTTTTTT.

The CDR3 protein is CASSLGGLQSTDTQYF. In DNA form, the CDR3 reads TGTGCCAGCAGCTTAGGCGGGCTGCAGAGCACAGATACGCAGTATTTT. The J gene is TRBJ2-3, the V gene TRBV11-2; perhaps TRBD2 as D (5 bases). V gave up 1 base and J gave up 0 bases, with 11 bases separating them. The CDR3 covers 16 residues. Germline V lookup: CDR1 SGHAT, CDR2 FQNNGV.

This clone has a count of ten or more. V usage is TRBV7-9 and J usage is TRBJ2-5; weak D call: TRBD1 (5 bases). V lost 7 bases to trimming and J lost 4 bases, with 16 bases between them. The V gene's germline CDR1 is SEHNR and CDR2 FQNEAQ (reference sequence). This CDR3 spans 14 amino acids. In nucleotides, the CDR3 is TGTGCCAGCACCCAAGACAGCCCGAGAGAGACCCAGTACTTC. This encodes CASTQDSPRETQYF. Using reference TRBV7-9 and TRBJ2-5 for the parts outside the CDR3, the full variable domain is DTGVSQNPRHKITKRGQNVTFRCDPISEHNRLYWYRQTLGQGPEFLTYFQNEAQLEKSRLLSDRFSAERPKGSFSTLEIQRTEQGDSAMYLCASTQDSPRETQYFGPGTRLLVL.

This clone was seen at least ten times. The gene calls are TRBV6-5 and TRBJ2-1, with D possibly being TRBD2 (5 bases). The CDR3 has 12 residues. Germline V CDR1 and CDR2: MNHEY, SVGAGI. V was cut by 7 bases and J by 6 bases, with 10 bases left in between. The CDR3 DNA follows: TGTGCCAGCATGGGAGCGCTCAATGAGCAGTTCTTC. This gives the protein CASMGALNEQFF.

This clone was picked up a small number of times. This chain uses TRBV5-4 with TRBJ1-2; D gene unclear. This CDR3 comprises 12 residues. Between the trimmed V and J ends, which lost 5 bases and 8 bases, there was a span of 13 bases. Germline V gene sequence: CDR1 SGHNT, CDR2 YYREEE (reference sequence). The CDR3 sequence: CASSSPEEGYTF. The CDR3 nucleotides read TGTGCCAGCAGTTCCCCGGAGGAGGGCTACACCTTC.

This clone was observed many times. In DNA form, the CDR3 reads TGTGCCAGCAGTTTAACGACAGGGACGGAAGCTTTCTTT. Translating gives CASSLTTGTEAFF. The V call is TRBV27, the J call TRBJ1-1; 7 nucleotides line up with TRBD1. The CDR3 runs to 13 residues. Germline V gives CDR1 MNHEY, CDR2 SMNVEV (reference sequence). V trimming: 2 bases; J trimming: 8 bases; junction bases outside the gene matches: 5.

This clone was seen only a few times. This sequence joins TRBV18 and TRBJ1-1, with no clear D. Germline V gene data show CDR1 as KGHSH and CDR2 as LQKENI. V dropped 2 bases and J dropped 0 bases, with 7 bases sitting between them. The CDR3 contains 14 residues. The CDR3 nucleotides read TGTGCCAGCTCACCATATACAGTGAACACTGAAGCTTTCTTT. Amino acids: CASSPYTVNTEAFF.

This clone has a count of ten or more. The chain has TRBV6-6 and TRBJ2-2, with 7 bases that match TRBD1. J was trimmed by 1 base and V by 6 bases; bases with no gene match: 8. Germline values: CDR1 MNHNY, CDR2 SVGAGI (reference sequence). The CDR3 is made up of 16 amino acids. Here the CDR3 reads CASSLRGTVNTGELFF. CDR3 nucleotide sequence: TGTGCCAGCAGCCTGAGGGGGACAGTGAACACCGGGGAGCTGTTTTTT.